The 5 T cell receptor beta chains given below trace back to one sample, sequenced in a study of T cells in Graves' hyperthyroidism and ophthalmopathy. It was RNA transcripts that yielded the amplified TCR beta CDR3 regions. HTBI primers were the set used in a first-round RT-PCR of the TCR CDR3. TCRdb re-called the multiplex PCR reads through MiXCR, storing one row per CDR3 protein. Of hundreds of thousands of distinct CDR3 sequences detected, 14% to 15% appear once; the ten largest clones hold approximately 4.2%. The specimen was blood. These receptor sequences come from a woman in her forties with Graves' ophthalmopathy.

There are many counts of this clonotype. The chain combines TRBV19 with TRBJ2-2, with TRBD2 as a possible D gene (5 bases). V lost 0 bases, J lost 4 bases, and 9 bases lay in between. Germline V gives CDR1 LNHDA, CDR2 SQIVND (reference sequence). The CDR3 has 15 amino acids. For the CDR3, the DNA is TGTGCCAGTAGTATAGAAAAAGGAGGCACCGGGGAGCTGTTTTTT. Translation: CASSIEKGGTGELFF. Using reference TRBV19 and TRBJ2-2 for the parts outside the CDR3, the full variable domain is DGGITQSPKYLFRKEGQNVTLSCEQNLNHDAMYWYRQDPGQGLRLIYYSQIVNDFQKGDIAEGYSVSREKKESFPLTVTSAQKNPTAFYLCASSIEKGGTGELFFGEGSRLTVL.

A few counts support this clonotype. V and J are TRBV15 and TRBJ2-7, with 7 bases lining up with TRBD2. Germline-derived CDR1 and CDR2 are LNHNV and YYDKDF (reference sequence). The CDR3 has 15 amino acids. The V segment lost 1 base and the J segment 7 bases; nucleotides outside the gene matches: 10. CDR3 loop: CATSRGGGLKGEQYF. Here the CDR3 DNA reads TGTGCCACCAGCAGAGGGGGGGGACTCAAAGGAGAGCAGTACTTC.

This chain uses TRBV28 with TRBJ1-1; D unresolved. Trimming cost V 3 bases and J 7 bases, with 12 bases left between them. Looked up from germline, CDR1 is MDHEN and CDR2 is SYDVKM. The CDR3 totals 13 residues. For the CDR3, the DNA is TGTGCCAGCAGTTTCGAGTTGGGATTTGAAGCTTTCTTT. The encoded protein is CASSFELGFEAFF.

This clonotype was recorded at least ten times. A much bigger clone sits one base away, suggesting this may be a read error. The V gene is TRBV3-1, the J gene TRBJ2-7; D remains ambiguous. This CDR3 region has 11 residues. Per germline, CDR1 LGHDT and CDR2 YNNKEL (reference sequence). V lost 0 bases and J lost 5, with 2 bases in between. The CDR3 is CASSQDNEQYF. The CDR3 DNA sequence: TGTGCCAGCAGCCAAGATAACGAGCAGTACTTC.

This clonotype occurred a few times. The genes are TRBV9 and TRBJ2-4; no clear D gene. The germline CDR1 and CDR2 sequences are SGDLS and YYNGEE. The V end lost 0 bases, the J end lost 0 bases, and 7 bases lay between the germline ends. The CDR3 spans 15 residues. CDR3 DNA: TGTGCCAGCAGCGTAGTTCACATAGCCAAAAACATTCAGTACTTC. It is translated as CASSVVHIAKNIQYF.